One and the same sample provided the 18 T cell receptor beta chains below, sequenced in a study of CD8 T cells in Susac syndrome. Reverse transcription of about 0.45 to 1 ug RNA used random hexamers. A single record per CDR3 protein comes from TCRdb applying MiXCR to the immunoSEQ multiplex PCR reads. Here the sample spans around 190,000 distinct CDR3 sequences, about 94% being singletons. Sequencing was done on a sample of CD4+ T cells from PBMCs. These receptors all stem from a human donor in good health.

V is TRBV27 and J is TRBJ1-1; D is possibly TRBD1 (6 bases). This CDR3 is 13 amino acids long. Germline CDR1 and CDR2: MNHEY and SMNVEV (reference sequence). The V end was cut by 3 bases, the J end by 3 bases, with 8 bases between. The CDR3 DNA sequence: TGTGCCAGCAGTTTCGGACAGTACACTGAAGCTTTCTTT. It yields the protein CASSFGQYTEAFF.

The chain combines TRBV4-2 with TRBJ2-7; TRBD2 matches at 10 bases. Per the germline V gene, CDR1 is LGHNA and CDR2 is YNFKEQ. CDR3 size: 16 residues. V shed 0 bases, J shed 4 bases, and the junction held 6 bases outside the gene matches. CDR3 DNA sequence: TGTGCCAGCAGCCAAGATCCAGCGGGAGGGCCTTACGAGCAGTACTTC. Its protein product is CASSQDPAGGPYEQYF.

This clonotype was detected only once. This rearrangement joins TRBV29-1 to TRBJ2-1, with 10 bases matching TRBD2. CDR3 length: 17 amino acids. The germline gives CDR1 SQVTM, CDR2 ANQGSEA. J was trimmed by 6 bases and V by 0 bases; bases with no gene match: 11. This chain's CDR3 is CSVEDPQTSGYANEQFF. The CDR3 coding sequence is TGCAGCGTTGAAGATCCCCAGACTAGCGGGTACGCCAATGAGCAGTTCTTC.

This chain joins TRBV11-2 and TRBJ2-1; D is unresolved. V gave up 3 bases and J gave up 4 bases, with 7 bases separating them. The germline CDR1 and CDR2 sequences are SGHAT and FQNNGV. CDR3 length equals 13 residues. This chain's CDR3 is CASSFSLYNEQFF. The DNA of the CDR3 is TGTGCCAGCAGCTTCTCCTTATACAATGAGCAGTTCTTC.

V usage is TRBV6-6 and J usage is TRBJ2-1, with TRBD1 matching over 7 bases. The length of the CDR3 is 13 residues. J gave up 6 bases and V 7 bases, and 6 bases lay outside the gene matches. Germline V gene lookup returns CDR1 MNHNY and CDR2 SVGAGI (reference sequence). The CDR3 DNA reads TGTGCCAGCAAAAAGGGGGACAGCAATGAGCAGTTCTTC. It translates to CASKKGDSNEQFF.

J is TRBJ2-7 and V is TRBV7-9, with unresolved D. Per germline, CDR1 SEHNR and CDR2 FQNEAQ (reference sequence). V lost 5 bases and J lost 6, with 11 bases in between. The CDR3 has 12 amino acids. Written as DNA, the CDR3 is TGTGCCAGCAGCCCAGGATGGCGCGAGCAGTACTTC. Translation gives CASSPGWREQYF.

The chain has TRBV6-6 and TRBJ2-7; D may match TRBD1 or TRBD2 (6 bases each). Trimming removed 6 bases at V and 2 bases at J, with 17 bases between. CDR1 and CDR2 (germline): MNHNY, SVGAGI (reference sequence). The CDR3 sequence is 15 residues long. DNA of the CDR3: TGTGCCAGCAGCTCCCCGAGGGGGGCAACCTACGAGCAGTACTTC. Translated, it gives CASSSPRGATYEQYF.

The chain links TRBV12-3 or TRBV12-4 to TRBJ2-1, with 8 positions matching TRBD2. The CDR3 length is 13 residues. Unmatched junction bases numbered 9, after V lost 5 bases and J lost 12 bases. DNA for the CDR3: TGTGCCAGCAGTGCCTCCGGGACTAGGTCGCAGTTCTTC. It translates to CASSASGTRSQFF.

This chain connects TRBV9 to TRBJ2-7; tentatively, D is TRBD1 (6 bases). The CDR3 sequence is 14 residues long. V lost 3 bases to trimming and J lost 6 bases, with 16 bases between them. The germline V gene has CDR1 SGDLS and CDR2 YYNGEE. The CDR3 bases are TGTGCCAGCAGCGCCGGGACATCTCCCCCCGAGCAGTACTTC. It is translated as CASSAGTSPPEQYF.

The chain combines TRBV29-1 with TRBJ2-7; a possible D gene is TRBD2 (5 bases). The V gene lost 4 bases and the J gene lost 2 bases, with 6 bases spanning the gap. The germline CDR1 and CDR2 sequences are SQVTM and ANQGSEA. This CDR3 comprises 11 residues. The chain's CDR3 is CSVGETYEQYF. CDR3 DNA sequence: TGCAGCGTTGGGGAGACCTACGAGCAGTACTTC.

This chain uses TRBV3-1 with TRBJ1-2; D perhaps matches TRBD1 (6 bases). CDR1 is LGHDT, CDR2 YNNKEL, per germline (reference sequence). The length of the CDR3 is 13 residues. The V and J ends lost 5 bases and 3 bases respectively, with 10 bases between them. CDR3 in amino acids: CASSYTGYYGYTF. As DNA, the CDR3 is TGTGCCAGCAGCTATACAGGGTACTATGGCTACACCTTC.

The chain combines TRBV28 with TRBJ2-7; the D is unclear. CDR1 and CDR2 from the germline V gene are MDHEN and SYDVKM. Trimming took 7 bases from V and 2 from J, leaving 18 bases between them. The CDR3 loop spans 15 amino acids. CDR3 coding DNA: TGTGCCAGCACAGGCTTTCGGGCAGGCCCCTACGAGCAGTACTTC. This sequence encodes CASTGFRAGPYEQYF.

This clonotype has only a few counts. This chain joins TRBV30 and TRBJ1-5; D possibly corresponds to TRBD1 (5 bases). V lost 2 bases and J 4 bases, leaving 9 bases between the germline ends. Per germline, CDR1 GTSNPN and CDR2 SVGIG (reference sequence). The CDR3 runs 13 residues. CDR3 nucleotide sequence: TGTGCCTGGAGTCCCGGGGGAAATCAGCCCCAGCATTTT. Protein product: CAWSPGGNQPQHF. The variable domain in full, completed from reference TRBV30 and TRBJ1-5, reads SQTIHQWPATLVQPVGSPLSLECTVEGTSNPNLYWYRQAAGRGLQLLFYSVGIGQISSEVPQNLSASRPQDRQFILSSKKLLLSDSGFYLCAWSPGGNQPQHFGDGTRLSIL.

This clonotype was observed once. The gene calls are TRBV4-3 and TRBJ2-3; possible D gene TRBD2, 5 bases. V lost 1 base and J lost 6, with 17 bases in between. Germline lookup yields CDR1 LGHNA and CDR2 YSLEER. The CDR3 extends over 16 amino acids. The DNA of the CDR3 is TGCGCCAGCAGCCAAGCGCTCCGGGTTAGGGAGGATACGCAGTATTTT. Protein: CASSQALRVREDTQYF.

The chain's CDR3 is CSARTAERMYNEQFF. CDR3 DNA sequence: TGCAGTGCTAGAACGGCCGAGAGGATGTACAATGAGCAGTTCTTC. The chain couples TRBV20-1 to TRBJ2-1; the D is unclear. The CDR3 consists of 15 residues. Germline values: CDR1 DFQATT, CDR2 SNEGSKA (reference sequence). Trimming shortened V by 2 bases and J by 4 bases, and 15 bases separated the two germline ends.

The chain couples TRBV20-1 to TRBJ2-5; D remains unclear. Germline CDR1 and CDR2: DFQATT and SNEGSKA (reference sequence). The germline V and J ends were trimmed by 2 bases and 4 bases, with 2 bases remaining between them. CDR3 length equals 10 residues. CDR3 sequence: CSARTETQYF. Here the CDR3 DNA reads TGCAGTGCTAGAACAGAGACCCAGTACTTC.

The chain links TRBV30 to TRBJ2-1; TRBD1 aligns across 9 bases. V was clipped by 1 base and J by 5 bases; unmatched bases: 15. Looked up from germline, CDR1 is GTSNPN and CDR2 is SVGIG (reference sequence). This CDR3 is built from 18 residues. The CDR3 bases are TGTGCCTGGAGTGCACGCCTCCTTGGACAGGGGAGGAACAATGAGCAGTTCTTC. Translating gives CAWSARLLGQGRNNEQFF. Based on the CDR3 plus reference TRBV30 and TRBJ2-1, the full variable domain is SQTIHQWPATLVQPVGSPLSLECTVEGTSNPNLYWYRQAAGRGLQLLFYSVGIGQISSEVPQNLSASRPQDRQFILSSKKLLLSDSGFYLCAWSARLLGQGRNNEQFFGPGTRLTVL.

This chain uses TRBV13 with TRBJ2-7; 7 bases fit TRBD1. The CDR3 loop spans 14 amino acids. Germline CDR1 reads PRHDT; CDR2 reads FYEKMQ (reference sequence). V lost 5 bases and J lost 5; bases outside the gene matches: 9. This CDR3 reads CASSEDRLSNEQYF. The CDR3 nucleotides read TGTGCCAGCAGCGAGGACAGGCTATCGAACGAGCAGTACTTC.